The next 9 T cell receptor beta chains were all read from a single sample in a study of blood T cell repertoires in COVID-19. Libraries were prepared by immunoSEQ multiplex PCR; TCRdb keeps only in-frame clonotypes and omits some of them. The sample yields 90,000 to 140,000 clones, 80% to 85% seen once. The sample was peripheral blood. The receptors were sampled from a man at least 80 years old with acute or convalescent COVID-19.

Only a few counts were recorded for this clone. CDR3 amino acids: CASSEWRGSSYNEQFF. CDR3 DNA sequence: TGCGCCAGCAGTGAATGGCGGGGGAGCTCCTACAATGAGCAGTTCTTC. The V call is TRBV10-2, the J call TRBJ2-1, with 7 bases that match TRBD2. This CDR3 spans 16 amino acids. The ends lost 3 bases at V and 0 bases at J; junction bases unmatched: 5. Germline-derived CDR1 and CDR2 are WSHSY and SAAADI.

The chain is built from TRBV7-9 and TRBJ1-1; a weak D match, TRBD1 (5 bases). V was cut by 0 bases and J by 6 bases, with 11 bases left in between. The V gene's germline CDR1 is SEHNR and CDR2 FQNEAQ (reference sequence). The CDR3 is made up of 14 amino acids. The CDR3 reads CASSLAHGRAEAFF. The CDR3 DNA reads as TGTGCCAGCAGCTTAGCGCATGGCAGGGCTGAAGCTTTCTTT.

The chain is built from TRBV5-1 and TRBJ1-2, with 7 nucleotides matching TRBD1. With 4 bases clipped from V and 3 bases from J, the junction kept 3 bases outside the gene matches. The CDR3 consists of 13 residues. In germline, CDR1 is SGHRS, CDR2 YFSETQ. Here the CDR3 reads CASSVGTDYGYTF. In DNA form, the CDR3 reads TGCGCCAGCAGCGTCGGGACAGACTATGGCTACACCTTC.

The chain combines TRBV27 with TRBJ2-1; possibly TRBD2 for D (6 bases). The ends were cut back, 9 bases at V and 0 bases at J, with 15 bases in the middle. The germline gives CDR1 MNHEY, CDR2 SMNVEV (reference sequence). There are 15 residues in the CDR3. In DNA, the CDR3 is TGTGCCAGTCGGAGGGCGTTGAGCTCCTACAATGAGCAGTTCTTC. Amino acids: CASRRALSSYNEQFF.

The chain carries TRBV5-6 and TRBJ2-1, with D possibly matching TRBD2 (6 bases). CDR3 length: 15 residues. Germline CDR1 and CDR2: SGHDT and YYEEEE. V shed 0 bases and J shed 10 bases, with 17 bases lying between them. This chain's CDR3 is CASSLDPTRSYEQFF. DNA of the CDR3: TGTGCCAGCAGCTTGGATCCGACTAGATCCTACGAGCAGTTCTTC.

This clone turned up a few times. This CDR3 reads CSATVSYGYTF. CDR3 nucleotides: TGCAGCGCAACAGTTTCCTATGGCTACACCTTC. V is TRBV29-1 and J is TRBJ1-2, with D uncertain. The CDR3 has 11 amino acids. In germline, CDR1 is SQVTM, CDR2 ANQGSEA. V lost 7 bases to trimming and J lost 4 bases, with 10 bases between them.

The genes are TRBV9 and TRBJ1-4; 9 bases align to TRBD1. V was clipped by 3 bases and J by 7 bases; unmatched bases: 4. The CDR3 contains 14 residues. CDR1 and CDR2 from the germline V gene are SGDLS and YYNGEE. The CDR3 spells CASSAGTGFEKLFF. The DNA for the CDR3 is TGTGCCAGCAGCGCCGGGACAGGGTTTGAAAAACTGTTTTTT.

The V call is TRBV5-5, the J call TRBJ2-1; D is uncertain. The CDR3 sequence is 17 residues long. V was shortened by 0 bases and J by 12 bases, with 25 bases between the two germline ends. The germline V gene has CDR1 SGHKS and CDR2 YYEKEE (reference sequence). The CDR3 protein is CASSLAISSPPQIRQFF. Here the CDR3 DNA reads TGTGCCAGCAGCTTGGCCATTTCTAGTCCTCCCCAGATAAGGCAGTTCTTC.

The J gene is TRBJ2-7, the V gene TRBV3-1 (or the pseudogene TRBV3-2); 7 bases are shared with TRBD1. This CDR3 contains 14 residues. Looked up from germline, CDR1 is LGHDT and CDR2 is YNNKEL (reference sequence). Trimming removed 4 bases from V and 0 bases from J; junction bases left unmatched: 3. This CDR3 reads CASSRDSGSYEQYF. In nucleotides, the CDR3 is TGTGCCAGCAGCCGGGACAGTGGCTCCTACGAGCAGTACTTC.